This T cell receptor (beta chain) was obtained from a study of blood T cell repertoires in COVID-19. For the study at large: Acute-phase and convalescent COVID-19 samples originated in the United States, Italy and Spain. PBMCs, B-cell-depleted T cells, or T cells provided the cDNA or gDNA that made up the material.

V lost 8 bases and J lost 3; bases outside the gene matches: 11. The CDR3 has 15 amino acids. CDR1 and CDR2 (germline): MNHEY, SMNVEV (reference sequence). This clone was seen a single time. In the study's own analysis: Estimated nucleated cell counts came from reference gene primer amplification. The data were produced by immunoSEQ multiplex PCR, yet TCRdb's version contains in-frame clones alone and is incomplete. V and J calls plus clone size are reproduced from that table; the DNA served to infer D and trimming. The data hold more than 200,000 clones, with 84% observed a single time. The material sequenced was peripheral blood. The source of this sequence is a man aged 55 to 70 with acute or convalescent COVID-19. This sequence joins TRBV27 and TRBJ2-3; TRBD1 agrees at 7 bases. The chain's CDR3 is CASSPGQFWTDTQYF. CDR3 coding DNA: TGTGCCAGCTCTCCGGGACAGTTTTGGACAGATACGCAGTATTTT.